The sample holds many counts of the clone carrying this T cell receptor beta chain. Its antigen is currently unknown. KT2 cells were mixed with fixed PBMC numbers at varying ratios. An oligo carrying a UMI was ligated to the cDNA 3' end. An equimolar mix of RC1.1 and RC1.2 primed the beta chain across TRBC1 and TRBC2. A single record per CDR3 protein comes from TCRdb applying MiXCR to the UMI-ligation and nested PCR reads. There are about 32,000 distinct CDR3 sequences in the sample; 7.3% occur only once, and roughly 14% lies in the top ten. These data come from a study of quantifying T cell responses using KT2 cells. Study in general: RNA was reverse transcribed with TCR alpha and beta constant-region primers. The T4 ligation step was estimated to exceed 9% efficiency under optimum conditions. A predetermined fluorescence threshold ended the second PCR, run as a qPCR. General study results and limits: Counts of KT2 alpha and beta sequences rose linearly with the number of KT2 cells added.

Sequenced sample: PBMCs spiked with cells of the T cell clone KT2. This TCR derives from a human donor.

CDR3 in DNA: TGCGCCAGGTCGGGGGTCTATGGCTACACCTTC. It encodes CARSGVYGYTF. This chain connects TRBV4-3 to TRBJ1-2, with TRBD1 as a possible D gene (5 bases). The V gene lost 9 bases and the J gene lost 4 bases, with 9 bases spanning the gap. This CDR3 contains 11 residues. The V gene's germline CDR1 is LGHNA and CDR2 YSLEER.